This section outlines one T cell receptor (beta chain) sequence together with its context. The data are from a study of blood T cell repertoires in COVID-19. Some clones are missing from TCRdb's copy, which holds only in-frame ones; the method was immunoSEQ multiplex PCR. The top ten clones hold around an eighth of a sample with around 100,000 clones, about 85% of them seen once. V lost 5 bases and J 11 bases, leaving 15 bases between the germline ends. The CDR3 is made up of 12 amino acids. Germline CDR1 SEHNR, CDR2 FQNEAQ (reference sequence). The gene calls are TRBV7-9 and TRBJ1-1; D uncertain. The TCR originated in a human donor in a cohort sampled during active COVID-19. Material: peripheral blood. CDR3 sequence reads: CASSQDSVYAFF. The CDR3 DNA follows: TGTGCCAGCAGCCAAGACTCTGTATATGCTTTCTTT.